The source of this T cell receptor (beta chain) is a study of blood T cell repertoires in COVID-19 (dated by TCRdb to 2018 to 2021). Background for the entire study: The collaborator samples originated in the United States, Italy and Spain and spanned the acute and convalescent phases of COVID-19. The material from the prospective study consisted of cDNA or gDNA derived from T cells, B-cell-depleted T cells, or PBMCs. Subjects who had been exposed to COVID-19, were actively infected with it, or had recovered from it provided the deeply sampled blood TCRbeta repertoires that made up the dataset. The repertoires were released in a freely available public database meant as a resource for research on the immune response to SARS-CoV-2. The samples were drawn from the first 160 participants of the ongoing ImmuneRACE study and from 950 to 1,500 subjects provided by 6 global collaborators. Sample metadata almost always included a de-identified subject ID, COVID-19 status, age in years and sex. Where available, HLA class I and class II types were taken from metadata supplied by the sample provider and were not determined by assay-based typing.

This clone was picked up one time. Its antigen is unknown. Base-call qualities are not available, and no considerably larger clone is one nucleotide away. Participants in the prospective study were enrolled through a virtual design, were aged about 18 to 90 years, and lived in roughly 26 United States geographic areas. In the prospective study, participants were assigned to cohorts based on the clinical history participants reported in a screening survey and a study questionnaire. In the prospective study, mobile phlebotomists collected whole blood, serum and a nasopharyngeal or oropharyngeal swab from each participant. Participants in the prospective study had the option to provide additional blood draws and questionnaires over a roughly two-month period. Before DNA extraction, prospective study blood samples were shipped either frozen or at room temperature. General conclusions and limits of the study: The quantity of clinical and demographic metadata differed by source and by participant and was supplied without curation.

CDR1 and CDR2 are read off the germline V gene as KGHSH and LQKENI. Reading from cysteine to phenylalanine, the CDR3 counts 12 amino acids. Just CDR3 DNA is preserved here, 36 bases in frame from base 1. V and J are truncated by 6 bases and 5 bases respectively, leaving an intervening sequence of 10 bases. TCRbeta CDR3 regions were amplified from genomic DNA using the immunoSEQ Assay, a bias-controlled multiplex PCR. In the original analysis: Within the assay, amplification of reference gene primers was used to estimate how many nucleated cells each sample contained. Sequence reads were collapsed and filtered to measure the absolute abundance of every unique TCRbeta CDR3 rearrangement. For each sample, productive Simpson clonality was calculated by taking the square root of Simpson's diversity index across productive rearrangements. This is the immuneACCESS table as TCRdb keeps it, with only in-frame sequences that have V and J called. A part of the clones is gone; compared with another copy, unresolved V genes explain less than half, and the rest is unexplained. Clonal size and the V and J genes are those of that table, whereas D and trimming came from the DNA. In this sample the table shows a few hundred thousand clones, 85% to 90% of which occur a single time. The top ten clones comprise more than 3% of the sample.

Recombination linked TRBV18 to TRBJ1-1; the D region possibly corresponds to TRBD1 (6 bases align). The receptor comes from a woman under 30 in a cohort exposed to, infected with or recovered from COVID-19 (not recorded which). Specimen: PBMCs or T cells enriched from blood (not recorded which). Here the CDR3 is given as CASSHRVTEAFF. The DNA sequence follows: TGTGCCAGCTCCCACAGGGTAACTGAAGCTTTCTTT.